The sequence of this T cell receptor beta chain was determined in a study of blood T cells in healthy people across ages. In its sample, this clonotype was seen many times. Its antigen is still unknown. Study-level points and caveats: There were more naive CD4+ cells and higher diversity in long-lived donors than in aged donors. The study could not conclusively compare naive and antigen-experienced cells, given its unsorted PBMCs.

Next came a second PCR, run for about 7 to 12 cycles, which used a sample-barcoded 5' primer along with a J-beta primer mix. Through a template-switch adaptor with 12 random nucleotides, each cDNA molecule received a tag. TCRdb redid the calling of the 5' RACE reads with MiXCR, one entry per CDR3 protein. The repertoire has 1.5 million to 1.8 million distinct CDR3 sequences, about 45% of them found once; the top ten carry about 4%. The CDR3 is 15 amino acids. V was shortened by 1 base and J by 1 base, with 11 bases between the two germline ends. CDR1 and CDR2 from the germline V gene are SQVTM and ANQGSEA.

Input material: blood. This receptor was identified in a woman under 30 in good health. The V gene is TRBV29-1, the J gene TRBJ2-1; D call uncertain. The CDR3 region has the DNA TGCAGCGTTGAAGGTATCGCGGCGTCCTACAATGAGCAGTTCTTC. The encoded protein is CSVEGIAASYNEQFF.